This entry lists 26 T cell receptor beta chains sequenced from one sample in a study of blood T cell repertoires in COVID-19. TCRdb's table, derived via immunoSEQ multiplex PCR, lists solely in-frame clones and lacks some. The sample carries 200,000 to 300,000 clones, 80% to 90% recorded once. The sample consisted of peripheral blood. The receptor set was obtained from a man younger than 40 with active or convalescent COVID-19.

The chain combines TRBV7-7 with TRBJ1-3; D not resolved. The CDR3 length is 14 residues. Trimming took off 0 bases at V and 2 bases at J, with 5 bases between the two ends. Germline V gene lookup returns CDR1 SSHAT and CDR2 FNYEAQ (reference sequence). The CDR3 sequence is CASSLAGAGNTIYF. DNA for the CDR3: TGTGCCAGCAGCTTAGCAGGAGCTGGAAACACCATATATTTT. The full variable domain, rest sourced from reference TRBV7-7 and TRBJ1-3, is GAGVSQSPRYKVTKRGQDVTLRCDPISSHATLYWYQQALGQGPEFLTYFNYEAQPDKSGLPSDRFSAERPEGSISTLTIQRTEQRDSAMYRCASSLAGAGNTIYFGEGSWLTVV.

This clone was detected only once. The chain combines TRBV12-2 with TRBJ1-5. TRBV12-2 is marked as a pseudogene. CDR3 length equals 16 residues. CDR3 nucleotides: TGTGCAAGTCGCCGTAGGAAGACTTATAGCAATCAGCCCCAGCATTTT. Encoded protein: CASRRRKTYSNQPQHF.

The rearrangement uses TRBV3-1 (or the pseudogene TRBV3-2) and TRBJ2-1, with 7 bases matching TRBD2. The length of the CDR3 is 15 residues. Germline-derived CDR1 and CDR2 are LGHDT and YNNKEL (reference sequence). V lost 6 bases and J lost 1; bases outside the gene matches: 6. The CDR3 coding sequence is TGTGCCAGCAGTCAGAGCGGGGCATCCTACAATGAGCAGTTCTTC. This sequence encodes CASSQSGASYNEQFF.

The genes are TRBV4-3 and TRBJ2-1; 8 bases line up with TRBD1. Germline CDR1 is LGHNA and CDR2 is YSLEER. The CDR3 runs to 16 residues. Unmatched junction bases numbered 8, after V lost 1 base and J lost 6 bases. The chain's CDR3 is CASSQAITGGANEQFF. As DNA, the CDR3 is TGCGCCAGCAGCCAAGCCATTACAGGGGGAGCCAATGAGCAGTTCTTC.

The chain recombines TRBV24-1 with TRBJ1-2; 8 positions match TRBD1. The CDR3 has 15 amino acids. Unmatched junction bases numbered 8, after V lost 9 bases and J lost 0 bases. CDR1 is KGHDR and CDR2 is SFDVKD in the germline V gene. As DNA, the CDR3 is TGTGCCACCGCCCCTGGACAGGGAGCTAACTATGGCTACACCTTC. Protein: CATAPGQGANYGYTF.

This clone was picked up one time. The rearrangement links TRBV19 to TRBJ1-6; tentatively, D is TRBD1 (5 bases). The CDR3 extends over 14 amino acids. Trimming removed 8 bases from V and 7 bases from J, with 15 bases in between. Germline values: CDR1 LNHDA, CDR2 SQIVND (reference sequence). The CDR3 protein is CASGPQGENSPLHF. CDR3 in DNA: TGTGCCAGTGGGCCTCAGGGTGAAAATTCACCCCTCCACTTT.

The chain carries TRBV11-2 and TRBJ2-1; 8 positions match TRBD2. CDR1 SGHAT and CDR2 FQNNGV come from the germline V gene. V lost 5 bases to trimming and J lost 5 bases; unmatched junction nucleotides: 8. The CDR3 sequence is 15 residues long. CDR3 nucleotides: TGTGCCAGCAGCCCGATCGTCGGGGGGGACAATGAGCAGTTCTTC. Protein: CASSPIVGGDNEQFF.

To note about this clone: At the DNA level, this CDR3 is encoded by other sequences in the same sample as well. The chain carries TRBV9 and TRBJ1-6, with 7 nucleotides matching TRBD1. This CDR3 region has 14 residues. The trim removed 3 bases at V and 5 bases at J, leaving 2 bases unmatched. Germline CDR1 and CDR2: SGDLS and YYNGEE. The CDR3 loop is CASSGQGNNSPLHF. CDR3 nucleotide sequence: TGTGCCAGCAGCGGACAGGGTAATAATTCACCCCTCCACTTT. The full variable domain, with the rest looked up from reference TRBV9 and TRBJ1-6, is DSGVTQTPKHLITATGQRVTLRCSPRSGDLSVYWYQQSLDQGLQFLIQYYNGEERAKGNILERFSAQQFPDLHSELNLSSLELGDSALYFCASSGQGNNSPLHFGNGTRLTVT.

The CDR3, as DNA: TGTGCCAGCAGCTTAGACACAGAGTCGTCCAATCAGCCCCAGCATTTT. As protein: CASSLDTESSNQPQHF. The V call is TRBV7-9, the J call TRBJ1-5; no reliable D call. Trimming pared 1 base from V and 3 bases from J, leaving 13 bases between. Germline lookup yields CDR1 SEHNR and CDR2 FQNEAQ (reference sequence). The CDR3 has 16 amino acids.

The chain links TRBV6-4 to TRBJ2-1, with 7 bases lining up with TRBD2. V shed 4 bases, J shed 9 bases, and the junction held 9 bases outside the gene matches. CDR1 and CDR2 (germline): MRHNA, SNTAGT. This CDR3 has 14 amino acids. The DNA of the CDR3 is TGTGCCAGCAGTGCCCTACGCGGGGGAGGTGAGCAGTTCTTC. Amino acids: CASSALRGGGEQFF.

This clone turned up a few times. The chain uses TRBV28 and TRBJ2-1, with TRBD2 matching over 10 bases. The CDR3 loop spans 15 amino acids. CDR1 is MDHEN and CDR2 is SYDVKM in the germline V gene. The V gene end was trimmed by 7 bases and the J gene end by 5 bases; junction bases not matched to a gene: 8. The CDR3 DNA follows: TGTGCCAGCAACCCTAGCGGGGGCGAACACAATGAGCAGTTCTTC. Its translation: CASNPSGGEHNEQFF.

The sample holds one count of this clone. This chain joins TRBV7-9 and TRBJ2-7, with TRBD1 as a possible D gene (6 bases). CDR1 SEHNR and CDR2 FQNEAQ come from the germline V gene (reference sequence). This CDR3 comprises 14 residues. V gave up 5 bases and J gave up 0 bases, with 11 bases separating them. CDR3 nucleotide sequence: TGTGCCAGCAGCCCCCCCAGGGGCTCCTACGAGCAGTACTTC. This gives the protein CASSPPRGSYEQYF.

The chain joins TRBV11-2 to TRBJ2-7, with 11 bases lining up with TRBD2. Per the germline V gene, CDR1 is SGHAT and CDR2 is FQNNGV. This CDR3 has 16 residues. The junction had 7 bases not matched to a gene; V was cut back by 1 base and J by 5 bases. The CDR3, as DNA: TGTGCCAGCAGCTTAGTCAGTCTAGCGGGGGGCCACGAGCAGTACTTC. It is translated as CASSLVSLAGGHEQYF.

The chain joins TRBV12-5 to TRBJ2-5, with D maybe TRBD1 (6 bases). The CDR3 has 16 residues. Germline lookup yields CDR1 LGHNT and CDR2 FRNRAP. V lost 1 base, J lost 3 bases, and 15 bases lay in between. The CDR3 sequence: CASGLEDRNIKETQYF. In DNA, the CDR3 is TGTGCTAGTGGTTTGGAAGACAGGAACATAAAAGAGACCCAGTACTTC.

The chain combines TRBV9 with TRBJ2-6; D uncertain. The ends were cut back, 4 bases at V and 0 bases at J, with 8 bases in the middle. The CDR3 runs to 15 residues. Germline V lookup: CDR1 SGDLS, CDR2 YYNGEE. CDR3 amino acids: CASSFSSSGANVLTF. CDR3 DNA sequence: TGTGCCAGCAGCTTCAGTTCCTCTGGGGCCAACGTCCTGACTTTC.

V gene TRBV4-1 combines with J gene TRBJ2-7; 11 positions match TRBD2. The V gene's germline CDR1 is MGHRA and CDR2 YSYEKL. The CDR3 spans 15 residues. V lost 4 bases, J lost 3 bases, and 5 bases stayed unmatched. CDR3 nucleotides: TGCGCCAGCAGCCTTACTAGCGGGGGATTCTACGAGCAGTACTTC. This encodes CASSLTSGGFYEQYF.

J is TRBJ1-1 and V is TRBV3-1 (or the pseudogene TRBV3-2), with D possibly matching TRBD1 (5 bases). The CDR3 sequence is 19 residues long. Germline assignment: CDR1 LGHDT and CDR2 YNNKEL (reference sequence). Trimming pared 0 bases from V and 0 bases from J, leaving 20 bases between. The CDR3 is CASSQEGPGVRGMNTEAFF. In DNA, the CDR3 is TGTGCCAGCAGCCAAGAAGGGCCGGGGGTCCGGGGTATGAACACTGAAGCTTTCTTT.

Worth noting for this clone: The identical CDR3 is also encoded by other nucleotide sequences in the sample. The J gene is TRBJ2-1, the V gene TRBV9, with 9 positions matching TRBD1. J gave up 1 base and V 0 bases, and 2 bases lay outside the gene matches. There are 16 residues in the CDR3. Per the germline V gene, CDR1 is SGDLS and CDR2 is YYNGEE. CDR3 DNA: TGTGCCAGCAGCGTAGCTGGACAGGGGTCCTACAATGAGCAGTTCTTC. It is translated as CASSVAGQGSYNEQFF.

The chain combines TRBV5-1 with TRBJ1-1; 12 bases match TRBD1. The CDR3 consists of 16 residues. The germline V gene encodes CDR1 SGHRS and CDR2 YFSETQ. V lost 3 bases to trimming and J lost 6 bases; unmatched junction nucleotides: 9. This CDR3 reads CASSYAGTGGSAEAFF. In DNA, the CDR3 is TGCGCCAGCAGCTATGCCGGGACAGGGGGCTCCGCTGAAGCTTTCTTT.

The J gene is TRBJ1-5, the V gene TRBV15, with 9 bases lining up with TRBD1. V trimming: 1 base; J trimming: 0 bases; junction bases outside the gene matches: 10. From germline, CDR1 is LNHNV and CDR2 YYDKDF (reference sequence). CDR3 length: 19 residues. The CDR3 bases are TGTGCCACCAGCAGAGGGGCCCTTCGGACAGGGGATAGCAATCAGCCCCAGCATTTT. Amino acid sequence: CATSRGALRTGDSNQPQHF.

The CDR3 spells CASSLGPRTTVETQYF. The CDR3 bases are TGTGCCAGCAGCTTAGGTCCACGGACTACTGTGGAGACCCAGTACTTC. The genes are TRBV7-6 and TRBJ2-5, with D possibly TRBD2 on 6 matching bases. V lost 1 base, J lost 5 bases, and 17 bases lay in between. The CDR3 sequence is 16 residues long. Germline V CDR1 and CDR2: SGHVS, FNYEAQ.

CDR3 nucleotide sequence: TGTGCCAGCAGTTTCTTGGACAGGGGAATGAACACTGAAGCTTTCTTT. It yields the protein CASSFLDRGMNTEAFF. The rearrangement links TRBV28 to TRBJ1-1; 9 nucleotides agree with TRBD1. This CDR3 spans 16 amino acids. The trim removed 3 bases at V and 0 bases at J, leaving 5 bases unmatched. The germline V gene has CDR1 MDHEN and CDR2 SYDVKM.

CDR3 DNA sequence: TGTGCCAGCAGTCCGACAGCAAGTAGCAATCAGCCCCAGCATTTT. Translating gives CASSPTASSNQPQHF. The rearrangement links TRBV2 to TRBJ1-5, with D possibly being TRBD1 (5 bases). The V end was cut by 5 bases, the J end by 0 bases, with 11 bases between. Germline V CDR1 and CDR2: SNHLY, FYNNEI. The length of the CDR3 is 15 residues. Complete variable domain (other parts from reference TRBV2 and TRBJ1-5): EPEVTQTPSHQVTQMGQEVILRCVPISNHLYFYWYRQILGQKVEFLVSFYNNEISEKSEIFDDQFSVERPDGSNFTLKIRSTKLEDSAMYFCASSPTASSNQPQHFGDGTRLSIL.

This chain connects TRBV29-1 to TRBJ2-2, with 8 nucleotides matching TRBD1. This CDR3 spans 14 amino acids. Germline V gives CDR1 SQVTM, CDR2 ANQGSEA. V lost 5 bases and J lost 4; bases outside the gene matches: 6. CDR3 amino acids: CSVRPGQATGELFF. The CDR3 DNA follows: TGCAGCGTTCGACCGGGACAGGCCACCGGGGAGCTGTTTTTT.

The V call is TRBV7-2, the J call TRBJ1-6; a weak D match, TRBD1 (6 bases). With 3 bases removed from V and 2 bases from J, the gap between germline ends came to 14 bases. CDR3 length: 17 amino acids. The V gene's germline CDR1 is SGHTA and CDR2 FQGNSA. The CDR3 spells CASSFQQGFTYNSPLHF. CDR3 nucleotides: TGTGCCAGCAGCTTCCAACAGGGATTCACCTATAATTCACCCCTCCACTTT. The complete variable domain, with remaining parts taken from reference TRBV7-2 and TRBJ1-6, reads GAGVSQSPSNKVTEKGKDVELRCDPISGHTALYWYRQSLGQGLEFLIYFQGNSAPDKSGLPSDRFSAERTGGSVSTLTIQRTQQEDSAVYLCASSFQQGFTYNSPLHFGNGTRLTVT.

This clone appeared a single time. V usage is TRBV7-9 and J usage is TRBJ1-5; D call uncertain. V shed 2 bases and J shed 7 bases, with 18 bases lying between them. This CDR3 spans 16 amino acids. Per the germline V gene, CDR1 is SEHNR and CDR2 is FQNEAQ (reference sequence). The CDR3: CASSLIGGQIRQPQHF. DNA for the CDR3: TGTGCCAGCAGCTTAATCGGTGGGCAAATTCGGCAGCCCCAGCATTTT.